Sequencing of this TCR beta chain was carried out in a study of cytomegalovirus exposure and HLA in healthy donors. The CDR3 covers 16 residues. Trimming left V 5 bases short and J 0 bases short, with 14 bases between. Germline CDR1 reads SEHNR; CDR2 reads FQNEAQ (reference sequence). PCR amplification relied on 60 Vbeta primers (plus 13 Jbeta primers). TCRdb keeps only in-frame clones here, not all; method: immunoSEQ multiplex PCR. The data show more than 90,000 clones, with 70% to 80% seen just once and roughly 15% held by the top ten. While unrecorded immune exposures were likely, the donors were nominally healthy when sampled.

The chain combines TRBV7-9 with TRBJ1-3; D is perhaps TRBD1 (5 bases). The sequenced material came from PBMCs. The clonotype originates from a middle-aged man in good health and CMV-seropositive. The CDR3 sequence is CASSMSTGVSGNTIYF. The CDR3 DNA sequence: TGTGCCAGCAGCATGTCAACAGGCGTCTCTGGAAACACCATATATTTT. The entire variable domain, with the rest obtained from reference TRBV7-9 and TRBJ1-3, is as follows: DTGVSQNPRHKITKRGQNVTFRCDPISEHNRLYWYRQTLGQGPEFLTYFQNEAQLEKSRLLSDRFSAERPKGSFSTLEIQRTEQGDSAMYLCASSMSTGVSGNTIYFGEGSWLTVV.